This T cell receptor beta chain was identified in a study of T cell responses to AZD1222 COVID-19 vaccine. Remarks on this clone: Its cognate antigen is unknown.

Study-level findings and limits: Sampling that yielded the repertoires occurred only after the peak T cell response.

The CDR3 consists of 15 residues. The V gene lost 4 bases and the J gene lost 2 bases, with 15 bases spanning the gap. CDR1 and CDR2 (germline): MNHEY, SVGAGI. Profiling relied on immunoSEQ multiplex PCR, and the TCRdb table lists in-frame clones only, not all of them. The data hold about 97,000 clones, with approximately 91% observed a single time. The V gene is TRBV6-5, the J gene TRBJ2-7; possible D gene TRBD1, 6 bases. This specimen was peripheral blood, taken on day 0 of AZD1222 vaccination. This TCR was recovered from an adult in good health. The CDR3 DNA is TGTGCCAGCAGTTCAGGGGCGAACACCGCCTACGAGCAGTACTTC. It specifies CASSSGANTAYEQYF.